The 14 T cell receptor beta chains given below trace back to one sample, sequenced in a study of Graves' ophthalmopathy and Graves' hyperthyroidism (dated by TCRdb to the late 2010s). Sequencing was performed on an Illumina HiSeq 2000. For repertoire sequencing, TCR beta CDR3 regions were amplified from RNA transcripts. A first-round RT-PCR used HTBI primers with the Qiagen OneStep RT-PCR kit, followed by a second-round multiplex PCR, size selection and purification. Through fastp at Q25 and MiXCR, TCRdb rebuilt clones from the public reads, retaining in-frame beta chains. CDR3 protein duplicates are merged, each entry listing the most common genes and DNA. This sample comprises 900,000 to 1,200,000 distinct CDR3 sequences, approximately 35% of them detected only once. The top ten constitute around 10% of the sample. Material for sequencing was peripheral blood or thyroid tissue (not recorded which). These receptors all come from an adult man with Graves' hyperthyroidism.

The sample holds a few counts of this clonotype. The rearrangement uses TRBV30 and TRBJ1-1; D might be TRBD1 (5 bases). Trimming shortened V by 3 bases and J by 2 bases, and 10 bases separated the two germline ends. This CDR3 is 13 amino acids long. Per germline, CDR1 GTSNPN and CDR2 SVGIG (reference sequence). The CDR3 sequence: CAWSADTNTEAFF. CDR3 sequence (DNA): TGTGCCTGGAGCGCGGACACAAACACTGAAGCTTTCTTT.

For this clonotype: A much larger clone sits a single nucleotide away, making a read error possible. The V gene is TRBV12-3 or TRBV12-4, the J gene TRBJ1-1; D is possibly TRBD1 (6 bases). This CDR3 spans 13 amino acids. The CDR3 sequence: CAGRTDFNTEAFF. In nucleotides, the CDR3 is TGTGCCGGCAGGACAGACTTCAACACTGAAGCTTTCTTT.

Note on this clonotype: Since a much larger clone is just one base distant, this may be a read error. V usage is TRBV7-9 and J usage is TRBJ1-1; D is undetermined. Germline CDR1 and CDR2: SEHNR and FQNEAQ (reference sequence). The V gene lost 4 bases and the J gene lost 0 bases, with 12 bases spanning the gap. This CDR3 comprises 15 residues. This chain's CDR3 is CASSSGGAVNTEAFF. In DNA form, the CDR3 reads TGTGCCAGCAGCTCCGGAGGTGCGGTGAACACTGAAGCTTTCTTT.

The CDR3 here is CAISPGTTEAFF. CDR3 DNA: TGTGCCATCAGCCCGGGGACTACTGAAGCTTTCTTT. The chain uses TRBV10-3 and TRBJ1-1; D possibly corresponds to TRBD1 (5 bases). CDR1 is ENHRY and CDR2 is SYGVKD in the germline V gene. This CDR3 contains 12 residues. With 6 bases removed from V and 5 bases from J, the gap between germline ends came to 10 bases.

This clonotype was counted between two and nine times. V usage is TRBV3-1 and J usage is TRBJ1-3, with D uncertain. This CDR3 has 16 amino acids. Trimming removed 5 bases from V and 3 bases from J, with 17 bases in between. Germline lookup yields CDR1 LGHDT and CDR2 YNNKEL (reference sequence). CDR3 sequence (DNA): TGTGCCAGCAGCTCGAGTTGGACGGCCTATGGAAACACCATATATTTT. Protein: CASSSSWTAYGNTIYF.

Many counts were recorded for this clonotype. The chain has TRBV29-1 and TRBJ1-1; no reliable D call. V lost 4 bases and J 6 bases, leaving 12 bases between the germline ends. Germline V CDR1 and CDR2: SQVTM, ANQGSEA. The CDR3 loop spans 12 amino acids. The CDR3 loop is CSVGVMGSEAFF. DNA of the CDR3: TGCAGCGTTGGGGTGATGGGGTCTGAAGCTTTCTTT. Looking up the rest from reference TRBV29-1 and TRBJ1-1 gives the full variable domain: SAVISQKPSRDICQRGTSLTIQCQVDSQVTMMFWYRQQPGQSLTLIATANQGSEATYESGFVIDKFPISRPNLTFSTLTVSNMSPEDSSIYLCSVGVMGSEAFFGQGTRLTVV.

This clonotype has ten or more counts. The V and J genes are TRBV20-1 and TRBJ1-4, with D possibly being TRBD1 (5 bases). Per the germline V gene, CDR1 is DFQATT and CDR2 is SNEGSKA (reference sequence). Deletions cut 6 bases from V and 4 bases from J, with 12 bases between. There are 13 residues in the CDR3. The CDR3 region is CSAAGTYNEKLFF. The CDR3 nucleotides read TGCAGTGCAGCCGGGACGTATAATGAAAAACTGTTTTTT.

J is TRBJ1-2 and V is TRBV19, with D unresolved. The germline CDR1 and CDR2 sequences are LNHDA and SQIVND (reference sequence). V dropped 5 bases and J dropped 0 bases, with 10 bases sitting between them. The CDR3 contains 14 residues. The CDR3 protein is CASSVTGTNYGYTF. Written as DNA, the CDR3 is TGTGCCAGTAGTGTGACCGGGACTAACTATGGCTACACCTTC.

This chain links TRBV27 with TRBJ1-1; TRBD1 might be the D (5 bases). CDR1 is MNHEY and CDR2 is SMNVEV in the germline V gene (reference sequence). Trimming left V 6 bases short and J 2 bases short, with 13 bases between. CDR3 length equals 14 residues. The CDR3 protein is CASRELGPNTEAFF. CDR3 sequence (DNA): TGTGCCAGCAGAGAGTTGGGGCCCAACACTGAAGCTTTCTTT.

This clonotype was seen ten or more times. The gene calls are TRBV29-1 and TRBJ2-2, with a tentative D call TRBD1 (6 bases). CDR3 length: 16 amino acids. Germline V gives CDR1 SQVTM, CDR2 ANQGSEA. The ends were cut back, 6 bases at V and 0 bases at J, with 17 bases in the middle. CDR3 DNA: TGCAGCGTGGCCGTAACAGGGTTCGCGAACACCGGGGAGCTGTTTTTT. It is translated as CSVAVTGFANTGELFF.

This clonotype turned up a few times. A much larger clone lies a single base off, so this may be a read error. The rearrangement joins TRBV7-6 to TRBJ1-1; TRBD1 is a possible D gene (5 bases). This CDR3 spans 13 amino acids. Trimming shortened V by 5 bases and J by 7 bases, and 14 bases separated the two germline ends. CDR1 and CDR2 from the germline V gene are SGHVS and FNYEAQ. The CDR3 DNA reads TGTGCCAGCAGCCTAACGGCAGGGAGTGAAGCTTTCTTT. It encodes CASSLTAGSEAFF. Combining the CDR3 with reference TRBV7-6 and TRBJ1-1 gives the whole variable domain GAGVSQSPRYKVTKRGQDVALRCDPISGHVSLYWYRQALGQGPEFLTYFNYEAQQDKSGLPNDRFSAERPEGSISTLTIQRTEQRDSAMYRCASSLTAGSEAFFGQGTRLTVV.

On this clonotype itself: It is unclear where the CDR3 begins or ends on the DNA, so no DNA is shown, and the CDR3 is as TCRdb lists it. The rearrangement uses TRBV25-1 and TRBJ2-7; TRBD1 reflects the table's D call only, with no check against the DNA. Per the germline V gene, CDR1 is MGHDK and CDR2 is SYGVNS. The CDR3 spans 17 amino acids, including both terminal residues. CDR3 loop: CASSSSSGAPSSYEQYF.

This clonotype was counted at least ten times. The genes are TRBV11-2 and TRBJ2-7, with no clear D. The CDR3 is 13 amino acids. The V end lost 11 bases, the J end lost 6 bases, and 20 bases lay between the germline ends. CDR1 and CDR2 (germline): SGHAT, FQNNGV. The CDR3 sequence: CASHVGQDGEQYF. For the CDR3, the DNA is TGTGCCTCCCACGTAGGGCAAGACGGCGAGCAGTACTTC.

This clonotype has a single count. A much bigger clone sits one base away, suggesting this may be a read error. The chain couples TRBV5-1 to TRBJ2-2, with a tentative D call TRBD2 (6 bases). Germline CDR1 is SGHRS and CDR2 is YFSETQ. The CDR3 has 14 amino acids. In DNA, the CDR3 is TGCGCCAGCAGCTTGTCAGGCGTCACCGGGGGGCTGTTTTTT. Amino acid sequence: CASSLSGVTGGLFF.